The clone carrying this T cell receptor (beta chain) came up once. Categorization into cohorts depended on clinical history that participants reported. Assay: immunoSEQ multiplex PCR; the TCRdb copy retains only in-frame clones and omits some. The sample records some 170,000 clones, 87% being singletons. The data originate from a study of blood T cell repertoires in COVID-19. The CDR3 has 13 residues. V was clipped by 7 bases and J by 3 bases, with 13 bases between them. V gene TRBV12-3 or TRBV12-4 combines with J gene TRBJ2-7; D is ambiguous. This clonotype was obtained from a human donor with acute COVID-19. The donor label of this sample is uncertain. What was sequenced was PBMCs or T cells enriched from blood (not recorded which). For the CDR3, the DNA is TGTGCCAGCACCAATTCGGCAGGCTACGAGCAGTACTTC. Translating gives CASTNSAGYEQYF.